The 30 T cell receptor beta chains below all came from one sample that was sequenced in a study of blood T cell repertoires in COVID-19. Profiled with immunoSEQ multiplex PCR; TCRdb holds only in-frame clones, not every one. In the table there are about 160,000 clones, roughly 80% of which are singletons. Source material: peripheral blood. These TCRs come from a man aged 60-69 years with acute or convalescent COVID-19.

The chain employs TRBV4-3 and TRBJ1-1; tentative D call: TRBD1 (6 bases). Germline lookup yields CDR1 LGHNA and CDR2 YSLEER. With 8 bases removed from V and 3 bases from J, the gap between germline ends came to 22 bases. The CDR3 contains 16 residues. CDR3 sequence: CASGGGGRQKDTEAFF. CDR3 DNA: TGCGCCAGCGGCGGGGGGGGCAGACAGAAGGACACTGAAGCTTTCTTT.

This chain connects TRBV10-2 to TRBJ2-7; D may be TRBD2 (5 bases). Per the germline V gene, CDR1 is WSHSY and CDR2 is SAAADI. CDR3 length: 14 residues. V was shortened by 8 bases and J by 5 bases, with 19 bases between the two germline ends. The CDR3 is CASARGPAIDEQYF. In DNA form, the CDR3 reads TGCGCCAGCGCGCGAGGGCCGGCAATCGACGAGCAGTACTTC.

The chain employs TRBV12-3 or TRBV12-4 and TRBJ2-3; D is possibly TRBD2 (5 bases). Trimming took 3 bases from V and 3 from J, leaving 7 bases between them. The CDR3 runs 13 residues. CDR3 bases: TGTGCCAGCAGTTTGAGGAGGACAGATACGCAGTATTTT. Translation: CASSLRRTDTQYF.

This clone was seen a handful of times. The J gene is TRBJ2-7, the V gene TRBV7-8; TRBD1 matches 7 bases. Germline V gives CDR1 SGHVS, CDR2 FQNEAQ. V shed 2 bases, J shed 6 bases, and the junction held 7 bases outside the gene matches. The CDR3 length is 14 residues. The CDR3 DNA is TGTGCCAGCAGCTTACGCCGACAGGGCTCCGAGCAGTACTTC. Protein sequence: CASSLRRQGSEQYF.

This clone was counted between two and nine times. V gene TRBV12-1 combines with J gene TRBJ1-6. TRBV12-1 is deemed a pseudogene. The CDR3 is 14 amino acids. The CDR3 coding sequence is TGTGCCAGCAGCTTGAACAGCCGGGAATCACCCCTCCACTTT. This codes for CASSLNSRESPLHF.

This chain uses TRBV3-1 (or the pseudogene TRBV3-2) with TRBJ1-1; no clear D. CDR3 length equals 13 residues. Trimming took off 4 bases at V and 8 bases at J, with 14 bases between the two ends. Germline V lookup: CDR1 LGHDT, CDR2 YNNKEL (reference sequence). The CDR3 nucleotides are TGTGCCAGCAGCCTCCGGGGTGGCGGCGAAGCTTTCTTT. This encodes CASSLRGGGEAFF.

This rearrangement joins TRBV19 to TRBJ2-1; 7 bases agree with TRBD1. The length of the CDR3 is 15 residues. The junction had 8 bases not matched to a gene; V was cut back by 1 base and J by 8 bases. CDR1 and CDR2 (germline): LNHDA, SQIVND (reference sequence). The CDR3 DNA is TGTGCCAGTAGTATAGCACAGGGGAGAGGTCATGAGCAGTTCTTC. Residues: CASSIAQGRGHEQFF.

V gene TRBV13 combines with J gene TRBJ2-5, with 9 bases lining up with TRBD2. Germline V lookup: CDR1 PRHDT, CDR2 FYEKMQ (reference sequence). Losses at the gene ends were 3 bases for V and 5 bases for J; bases not matched to a gene: 4. The CDR3 is 14 residues long. The CDR3 region has the DNA TGTGCCAGCAGCTTGGCGGGGGGGCCCGAGACCCAGTACTTC. The encoded protein is CASSLAGGPETQYF. The whole variable domain, filled in from reference TRBV13 and TRBJ2-5, reads AAGVIQSPRHLIKEKRETATLKCYPIPRHDTVYWYQQGPGQDPQFLISFYEKMQSDKGSIPDRFSAQQFSDYHSELNMSSLELGDSALYFCASSLAGGPETQYFGPGTRLLVL.

This chain links TRBV18 with TRBJ2-1; D is tentatively TRBD1 or TRBD2 (7 bases each). Trimming took 6 bases from V and 4 from J, leaving 16 bases between them. The CDR3 length is 15 residues. The V gene's germline CDR1 is KGHSH and CDR2 LQKENI. The CDR3 region is CASSPGGGPYNEQFF. In DNA form, the CDR3 reads TGTGCCAGCTCTCCAGGGGGGGGCCCTTACAATGAGCAGTTCTTC.

This clone showed up just a few times. The chain has TRBV6-5 and TRBJ1-2; 8 bases line up with TRBD1. V lost 6 bases, J lost 7 bases, and 4 bases stayed unmatched. This CDR3 has 12 amino acids. The germline V gene encodes CDR1 MNHEY and CDR2 SVGAGI. The CDR3 nucleotides are TGTGCCAGCAGCAGGGGGCCGGGTGGCTACACCTTC. It specifies CASSRGPGGYTF.

The genes are TRBV29-1 and TRBJ2-5; D gene unclear. From germline, CDR1 is SQVTM and CDR2 ANQGSEA. The CDR3 sequence is 14 residues long. Trimming removed 0 bases at V and 1 base at J, with 9 bases between. The CDR3 region is CSVEDIYFQETQYF. CDR3 nucleotides: TGCAGCGTTGAAGATATTTACTTCCAAGAGACCCAGTACTTC.

This sequence joins TRBV20-1 and TRBJ1-1; D uncertain. V was pared by 3 bases and J by 1 base, with 12 bases between. There are 14 residues in the CDR3. Germline V gene data show CDR1 as DFQATT and CDR2 as SNEGSKA (reference sequence). The CDR3 loop is CSASAGFANTEAFF. CDR3 nucleotides: TGCAGTGCTAGTGCGGGGTTTGCGAACACTGAAGCTTTCTTT.

The rearrangement links TRBV5-6 to TRBJ2-2; unclear D gene. Between the trimmed V and J ends, which lost 7 bases and 5 bases, there was a span of 15 bases. The CDR3 is 14 residues long. Germline lookup yields CDR1 SGHDT and CDR2 YYEEEE. The CDR3 sequence is CASRGRVDTGELFF. The CDR3 DNA sequence: TGTGCCAGCCGAGGAAGAGTTGATACCGGGGAGCTGTTTTTT. Full variable domain (outside the CDR3, taken from reference TRBV5-6 and TRBJ2-2): DAGVTQSPTHLIKTRGQQVTLRCSPKSGHDTVSWYQQALGQGPQFIFQYYEEEERQRGNFPDRFSGHQFPNYSSELNVNALLLGDSALYLCASRGRVDTGELFFGEGSRLTVL.

The table lists this clone with a count of one. This chain joins TRBV6-2 or TRBV6-3 and TRBJ2-7; D gene uncertain. The CDR3 loop spans 15 amino acids. Germline V gene data show CDR1 as MNHEY and CDR2 as SVGEGT. The V gene lost 0 bases and the J gene lost 1 base, with 10 bases spanning the gap. For the CDR3, the DNA is TGTGCCAGCAGTTACTCTGGCAGTTCATCCTACGAGCAGTACTTC. Amino acid sequence: CASSYSGSSSYEQYF.

This clone was seen a few times. The chain is built from TRBV2 and TRBJ2-2; no clear D. V was trimmed by 6 bases and J by 0 bases, leaving 11 bases between them. The CDR3 extends over 15 amino acids. Germline V gives CDR1 SNHLY, CDR2 FYNNEI. The CDR3: CASRKDISNTGELFF. Written as DNA, the CDR3 is TGTGCCAGCAGGAAAGACATTTCGAACACCGGGGAGCTGTTTTTT. The full variable domain, rest sourced from reference TRBV2 and TRBJ2-2, is EPEVTQTPSHQVTQMGQEVILRCVPISNHLYFYWYRQILGQKVEFLVSFYNNEISEKSEIFDDQFSVERPDGSNFTLKIRSTKLEDSAMYFCASRKDISNTGELFFGEGSRLTVL.

V is TRBV24-1 and J is TRBJ2-5; 8 nucleotides align to TRBD1. Trimming took 6 bases from V and 4 from J; bases not matched to a gene: 3. The CDR3 length is 13 residues. Germline V gene data show CDR1 as KGHDR and CDR2 as SFDVKD. The CDR3 nucleotides are TGTGCCACCAGTTACGACAGGGGAGAGACCCAGTACTTC. Residues: CATSYDRGETQYF.

This chain joins TRBV9 and TRBJ2-7; 9 nucleotides match TRBD2. The V segment lost 0 bases and the J segment 5 bases; nucleotides outside the gene matches: 6. This CDR3 spans 15 amino acids. The germline V gene encodes CDR1 SGDLS and CDR2 YYNGEE. This chain's CDR3 is CASSVAAGGPNEQYF. In nucleotides, the CDR3 is TGTGCCAGCAGCGTAGCGGCGGGGGGGCCGAACGAGCAGTACTTC.

The rearrangement uses TRBV11-2 and TRBJ2-5, with a tentative D call TRBD1 (5 bases). Trimming pared 6 bases from V and 5 bases from J, leaving 19 bases between. The CDR3 runs 15 residues. CDR1 is SGHAT, CDR2 FQNNGV, per germline. CDR3 nucleotide sequence: TGTGCCAGCAGGCCACACGTTGGGGCGGAGGAGACCCAGTACTTC. Translating gives CASRPHVGAEETQYF.

The genes are TRBV30 and TRBJ1-4; TRBD1 agrees at 9 bases. J was trimmed by 10 bases and V by 3 bases; bases with no gene match: 12. Germline V CDR1 and CDR2: GTSNPN, SVGIG (reference sequence). The CDR3 consists of 15 residues. The CDR3 sequence is CAWRGRDRDTRKLFF. The CDR3 DNA is TGTGCCTGGAGGGGGCGGGACAGGGATACTAGAAAACTGTTTTTT. The variable domain in full, completed from reference TRBV30 and TRBJ1-4, reads SQTIHQWPATLVQPVGSPLSLECTVEGTSNPNLYWYRQAAGRGLQLLFYSVGIGQISSEVPQNLSASRPQDRQFILSSKKLLLSDSGFYLCAWRGRDRDTRKLFFGSGTQLSVL.

The chain recombines TRBV29-1 with TRBJ2-7; tentatively, D is TRBD2 (7 bases). With 6 bases removed from V and 3 bases from J, the gap between germline ends came to 15 bases. The CDR3 loop spans 13 amino acids. Germline V CDR1 and CDR2: SQVTM, ANQGSEA. CDR3 bases: TGCAGCGTGGAGGGGGGGCTGTTCTACGAGCAGTACTTC. It translates to CSVEGGLFYEQYF.

The CDR3 loop is CASSPGVGQRFQETQYF. Here the CDR3 DNA reads TGCGCCAGCAGCCCCGGAGTGGGACAGAGATTCCAAGAGACCCAGTACTTC. V gene TRBV5-1 combines with J gene TRBJ2-5; 7 nucleotides line up with TRBD1. With V trimmed by 4 bases and J by 1 base, 13 bases remained unmatched. CDR1 is SGHRS, CDR2 YFSETQ, per germline. This CDR3 is built from 17 residues.

With respect to this clone: Given a much more abundant clone one base away, this may be a read error. The CDR3 here is CASSPGGNGYTF. CDR3 sequence (DNA): TGTGCCAGCAGTCCAGGGGGCAATGGCTACACCTTC. The V gene is TRBV25-1, the J gene TRBJ1-2; 8 bases match TRBD1. V lost 5 bases to trimming and J lost 6 bases; unmatched junction nucleotides: 2. The CDR3 extends over 12 amino acids. CDR1 is MGHDK, CDR2 SYGVNS, per germline.

The chain employs TRBV14 and TRBJ2-7; 7 bases map to TRBD2. The germline V gene has CDR1 SGHDN and CDR2 FVKESK. CDR3 length equals 13 residues. Losses at the gene ends were 8 bases for V and 0 bases for J; bases not matched to a gene: 4. This CDR3 reads CASGEGTSYEQYF. The CDR3 DNA follows: TGTGCCAGCGGGGAGGGAACCTCCTACGAGCAGTACTTC.

This clone occurred once. This chain joins TRBV3-1 (or the pseudogene TRBV3-2) and TRBJ2-1; D call uncertain. Per germline, CDR1 LGHDT and CDR2 YNNKEL (reference sequence). Trimming left V 0 bases short and J 5 bases short, with 14 bases between. The CDR3 is 16 amino acids. The DNA of the CDR3 is TGTGCCAGCAGCCAAGATAATTTGGCATTTCACAATGAGCAGTTCTTC. Translating it yields CASSQDNLAFHNEQFF.

This rearrangement joins TRBV6-2 or TRBV6-3 to TRBJ1-5; tentatively, D is TRBD1 (5 bases). The germline V and J ends were trimmed by 1 base and 0 bases, with 7 bases remaining between them. Germline CDR1 and CDR2: MNHEY and SVGEGT. The CDR3 is made up of 15 amino acids. CDR3 sequence: CASSYLGGSNQPQHF. CDR3 bases: TGTGCCAGCAGTTACTTGGGGGGTAGCAATCAGCCCCAGCATTTT.

This clone was seen just once. CDR3 in DNA: TGCAGCGTTGTAAGCCGGGAGATGAACACTGAAGCTTTCTTT. This sequence encodes CSVVSREMNTEAFF. The chain is built from TRBV29-1 and TRBJ1-1, with D uncertain. The germline V and J ends were trimmed by 4 bases and 0 bases, with 12 bases remaining between them. The CDR3 is 14 amino acids. Per germline, CDR1 SQVTM and CDR2 ANQGSEA.

V and J are TRBV9 and TRBJ2-1; TRBD2 matches at 11 bases. There are 15 residues in the CDR3. Losses at the gene ends were 4 bases for V and 9 bases for J; bases not matched to a gene: 9. Germline assignment: CDR1 SGDLS and CDR2 YYNGEE. CDR3 sequence (DNA): TGTGCCAGCAGCCCAAGATCTAGCGGGGGGTTTGAGCAGTTCTTC. Amino acid sequence: CASSPRSSGGFEQFF.

A word on this clone: The sample contains more than one DNA sequence encoding this CDR3. The V call is TRBV19, the J call TRBJ1-1; 7 nucleotides agree with TRBD1. V dropped 1 base and J dropped 2; count of bases not matched to a gene: 1. This CDR3 spans 14 amino acids. Germline CDR1 and CDR2: LNHDA and SQIVND (reference sequence). CDR3 loop: CASSIGQGNTEAFF. CDR3 nucleotides: TGTGCCAGTAGTATAGGACAGGGAAACACTGAAGCTTTCTTT.

The chain is built from TRBV7-8 and TRBJ2-1; 8 positions match TRBD2. Germline CDR1 SGHVS, CDR2 FQNEAQ. The CDR3 is 15 amino acids. Losses at the gene ends were 1 base for V and 3 bases for J; bases not matched to a gene: 2. The chain's CDR3 is CASSLDGGDYNEQFF. In nucleotides, the CDR3 is TGTGCCAGCAGCTTAGACGGGGGGGACTACAATGAGCAGTTCTTC.

The CDR3 here is CASSDSHRTSTDTQYF. The DNA for the CDR3 is TGTGCCAGCAGCGACTCTCACAGAACTAGCACAGATACGCAGTATTTT. The chain recombines TRBV9 with TRBJ2-3, with D hard to call. Looked up from germline, CDR1 is SGDLS and CDR2 is YYNGEE. The V and J ends lost 3 bases and 0 bases respectively, with 14 bases between them. This CDR3 spans 16 amino acids.